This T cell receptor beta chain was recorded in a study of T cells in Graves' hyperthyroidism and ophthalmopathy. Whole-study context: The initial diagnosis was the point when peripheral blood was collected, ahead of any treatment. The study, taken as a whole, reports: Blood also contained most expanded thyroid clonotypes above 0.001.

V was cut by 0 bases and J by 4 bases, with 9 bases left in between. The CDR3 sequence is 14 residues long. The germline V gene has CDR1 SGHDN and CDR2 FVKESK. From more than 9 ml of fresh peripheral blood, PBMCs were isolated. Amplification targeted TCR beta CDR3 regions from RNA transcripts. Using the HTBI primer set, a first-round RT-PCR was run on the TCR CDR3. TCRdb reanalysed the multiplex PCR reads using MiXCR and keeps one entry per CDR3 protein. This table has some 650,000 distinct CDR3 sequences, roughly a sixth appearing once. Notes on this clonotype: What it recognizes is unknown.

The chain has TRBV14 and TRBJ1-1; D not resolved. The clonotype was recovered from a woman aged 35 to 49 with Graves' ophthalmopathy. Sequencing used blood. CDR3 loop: CASSQDLGLTEAFF. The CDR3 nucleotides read TGTGCCAGCAGCCAAGATCTGGGCCTCACTGAAGCTTTCTTT.